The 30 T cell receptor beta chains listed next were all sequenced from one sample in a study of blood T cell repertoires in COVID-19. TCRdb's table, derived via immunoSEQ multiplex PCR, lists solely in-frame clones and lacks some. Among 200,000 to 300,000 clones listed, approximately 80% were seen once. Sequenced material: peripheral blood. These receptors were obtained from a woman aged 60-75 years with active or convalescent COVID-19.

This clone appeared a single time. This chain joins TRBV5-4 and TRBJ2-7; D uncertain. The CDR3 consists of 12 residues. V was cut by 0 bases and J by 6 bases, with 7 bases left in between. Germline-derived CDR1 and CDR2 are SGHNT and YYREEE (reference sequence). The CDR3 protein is CASSLESSEQYF. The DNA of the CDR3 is TGTGCCAGCAGCTTGGAGAGTTCCGAGCAGTACTTC.

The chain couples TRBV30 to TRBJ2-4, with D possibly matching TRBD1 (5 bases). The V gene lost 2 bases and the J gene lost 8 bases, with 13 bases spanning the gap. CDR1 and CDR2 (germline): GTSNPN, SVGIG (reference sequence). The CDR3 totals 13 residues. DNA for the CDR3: TGTGCCTGGAGTAGAGACAGTCCCGACATTCAGTACTTC. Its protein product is CAWSRDSPDIQYF.

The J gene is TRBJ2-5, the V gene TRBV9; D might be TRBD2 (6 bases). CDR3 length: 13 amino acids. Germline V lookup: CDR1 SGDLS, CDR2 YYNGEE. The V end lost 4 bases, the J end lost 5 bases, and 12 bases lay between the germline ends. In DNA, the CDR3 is TGTGCCAGCAGCCCAAGGGACTTGGAGACCCAGTACTTC. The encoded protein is CASSPRDLETQYF.

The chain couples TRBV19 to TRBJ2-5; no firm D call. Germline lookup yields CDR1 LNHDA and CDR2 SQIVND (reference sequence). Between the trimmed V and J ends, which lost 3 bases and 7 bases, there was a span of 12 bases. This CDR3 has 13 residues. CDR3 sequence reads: CASSISEPGTQYF. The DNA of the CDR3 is TGTGCCAGTAGTATTTCAGAACCGGGGACCCAGTACTTC.

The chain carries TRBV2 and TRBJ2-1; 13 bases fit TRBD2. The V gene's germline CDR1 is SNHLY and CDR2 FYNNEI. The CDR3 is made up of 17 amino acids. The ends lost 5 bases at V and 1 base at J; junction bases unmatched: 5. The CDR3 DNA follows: TGTGCCAGCAGTCGGACTAGCGGGGGCCCTTCCTACAATGAGCAGTTCTTC. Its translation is CASSRTSGGPSYNEQFF.

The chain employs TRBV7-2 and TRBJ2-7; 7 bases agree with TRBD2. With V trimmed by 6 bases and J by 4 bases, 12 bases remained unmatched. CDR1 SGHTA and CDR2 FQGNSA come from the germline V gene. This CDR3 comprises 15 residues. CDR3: CASSPFAGVEYEQYF. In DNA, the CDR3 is TGTGCCAGCAGTCCTTTTGCGGGAGTAGAATACGAGCAGTACTTC.

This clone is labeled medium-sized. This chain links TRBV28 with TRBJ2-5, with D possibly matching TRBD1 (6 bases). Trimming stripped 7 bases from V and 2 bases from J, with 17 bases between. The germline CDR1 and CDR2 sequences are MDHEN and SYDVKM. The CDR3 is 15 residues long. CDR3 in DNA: TGTGCCAGCAACTTGGGCAGGGGTAGACAAGAGACCCAGTACTTC. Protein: CASNLGRGRQETQYF.

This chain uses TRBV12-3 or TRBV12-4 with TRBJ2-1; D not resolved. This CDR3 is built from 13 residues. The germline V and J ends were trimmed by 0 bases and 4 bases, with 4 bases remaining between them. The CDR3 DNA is TGTGCCAGCAGTTTAGCACTTTACAATGAGCAGTTCTTC. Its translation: CASSLALYNEQFF.

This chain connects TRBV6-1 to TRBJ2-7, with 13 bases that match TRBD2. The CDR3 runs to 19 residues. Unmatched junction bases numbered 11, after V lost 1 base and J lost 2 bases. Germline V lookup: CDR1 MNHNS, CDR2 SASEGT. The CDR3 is CASSEGRPGLAGSAYEQYF. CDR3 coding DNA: TGTGCCAGCAGTGAAGGGAGACCGGGACTAGCGGGGAGCGCCTACGAGCAGTACTTC.

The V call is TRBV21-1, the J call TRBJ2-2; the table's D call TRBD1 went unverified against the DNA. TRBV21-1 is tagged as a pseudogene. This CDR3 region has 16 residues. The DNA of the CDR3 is TGTGCCAGCAGCAAAGGGGCCGCTGCGAGCACCGGGGAGCTGTTTTTT. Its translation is CASSKGAAASTGELFF.

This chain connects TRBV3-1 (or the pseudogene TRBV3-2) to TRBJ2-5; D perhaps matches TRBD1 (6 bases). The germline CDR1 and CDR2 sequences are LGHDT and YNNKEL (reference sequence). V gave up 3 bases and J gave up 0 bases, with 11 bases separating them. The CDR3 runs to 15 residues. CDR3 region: CASSHEGQNQETQYF. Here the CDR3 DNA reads TGTGCCAGCAGCCATGAAGGACAGAACCAAGAGACCCAGTACTTC.

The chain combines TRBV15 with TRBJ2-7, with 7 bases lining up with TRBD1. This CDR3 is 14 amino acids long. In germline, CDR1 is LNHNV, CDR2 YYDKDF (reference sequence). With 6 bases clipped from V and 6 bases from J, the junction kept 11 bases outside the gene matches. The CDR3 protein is CATSSVTGPGEQYV. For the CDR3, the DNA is TGTGCCACCAGTTCCGTGACAGGGCCGGGCGAGCAGTACGTC.

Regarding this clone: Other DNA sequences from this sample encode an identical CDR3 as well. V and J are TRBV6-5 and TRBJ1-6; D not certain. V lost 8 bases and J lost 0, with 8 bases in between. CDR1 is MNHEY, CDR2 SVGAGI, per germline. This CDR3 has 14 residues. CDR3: CASRRSSYNSPLHF. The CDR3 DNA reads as TGTGCCAGCCGTAGGAGCTCCTATAATTCACCCCTCCACTTT.

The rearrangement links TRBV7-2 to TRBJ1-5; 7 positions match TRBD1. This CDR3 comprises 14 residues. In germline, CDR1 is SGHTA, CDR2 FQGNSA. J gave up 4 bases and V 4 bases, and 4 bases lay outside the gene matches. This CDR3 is CASSSRQGNQPQHF. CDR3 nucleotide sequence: TGTGCCAGCAGCTCCCGACAGGGTAATCAGCCCCAGCATTTT.

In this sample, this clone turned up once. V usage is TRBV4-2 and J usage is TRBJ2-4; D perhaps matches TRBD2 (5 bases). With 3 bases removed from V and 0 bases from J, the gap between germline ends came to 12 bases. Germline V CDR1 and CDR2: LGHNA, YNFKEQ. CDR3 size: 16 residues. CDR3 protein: CASSQDGLEAKNIQYF. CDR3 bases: TGTGCCAGCAGCCAGGACGGACTTGAAGCCAAAAACATTCAGTACTTC.

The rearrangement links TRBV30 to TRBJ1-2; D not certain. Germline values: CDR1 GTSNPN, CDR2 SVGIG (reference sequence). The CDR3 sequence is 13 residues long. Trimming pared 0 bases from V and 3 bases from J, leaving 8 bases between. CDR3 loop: CAWSVGLHYGYTF. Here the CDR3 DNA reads TGTGCCTGGAGTGTTGGACTGCACTATGGCTACACCTTC. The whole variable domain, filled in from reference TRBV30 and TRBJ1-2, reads SQTIHQWPATLVQPVGSPLSLECTVEGTSNPNLYWYRQAAGRGLQLLFYSVGIGQISSEVPQNLSASRPQDRQFILSSKKLLLSDSGFYLCAWSVGLHYGYTFGSGTRLTVV.

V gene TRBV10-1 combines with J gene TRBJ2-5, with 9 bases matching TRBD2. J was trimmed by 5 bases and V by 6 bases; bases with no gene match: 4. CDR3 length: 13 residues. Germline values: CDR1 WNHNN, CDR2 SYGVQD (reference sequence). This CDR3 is CASRASGDETQYF. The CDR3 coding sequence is TGCGCCAGCAGAGCTAGCGGGGACGAGACCCAGTACTTC.

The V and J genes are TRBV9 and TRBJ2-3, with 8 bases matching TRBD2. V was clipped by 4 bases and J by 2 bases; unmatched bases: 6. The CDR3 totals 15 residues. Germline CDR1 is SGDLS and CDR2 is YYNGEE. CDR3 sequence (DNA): TGTGCCAGCAGCTCAACGGGGGGGTCCACAGATACGCAGTATTTT. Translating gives CASSSTGGSTDTQYF. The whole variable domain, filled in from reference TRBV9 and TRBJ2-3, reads DSGVTQTPKHLITATGQRVTLRCSPRSGDLSVYWYQQSLDQGLQFLIQYYNGEERAKGNILERFSAQQFPDLHSELNLSSLELGDSALYFCASSSTGGSTDTQYFGPGTRLTVL.

The CDR3 bases are TGTGCCAGCCGTGGTCTTAGTGGCGGGATTTCCTACAATGAGCAGTTCTTC. Its protein is CASRGLSGGISYNEQFF. The chain carries TRBV6-1 and TRBJ2-1; tentatively, D is TRBD2 (6 bases). The germline V gene has CDR1 MNHNS and CDR2 SASEGT. V dropped 8 bases and J dropped 1 base, with 21 bases sitting between them. CDR3 size: 17 residues.

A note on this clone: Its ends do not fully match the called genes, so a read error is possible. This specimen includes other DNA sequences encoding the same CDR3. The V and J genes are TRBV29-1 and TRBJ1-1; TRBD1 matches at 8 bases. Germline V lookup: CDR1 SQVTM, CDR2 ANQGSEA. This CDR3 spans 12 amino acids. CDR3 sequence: CSVTGGNTEAFF. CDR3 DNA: TGTAGCGTAACAGGGGGGAACACTGAAGCTTTCTTT.

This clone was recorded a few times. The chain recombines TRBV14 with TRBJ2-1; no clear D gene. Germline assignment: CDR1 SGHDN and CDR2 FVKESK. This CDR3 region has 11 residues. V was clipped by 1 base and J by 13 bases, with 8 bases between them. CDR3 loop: CASSQGSNQFF. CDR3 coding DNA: TGTGCCAGCAGCCAAGGGAGTAATCAGTTCTTC.

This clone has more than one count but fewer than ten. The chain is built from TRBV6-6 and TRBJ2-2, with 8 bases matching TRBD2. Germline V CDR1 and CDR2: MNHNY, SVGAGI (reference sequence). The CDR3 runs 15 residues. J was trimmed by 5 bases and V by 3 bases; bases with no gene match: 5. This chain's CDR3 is CASSYDLAGTGELFF. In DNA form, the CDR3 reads TGTGCCAGCAGTTATGACTTAGCGGGGACCGGGGAGCTGTTTTTT.

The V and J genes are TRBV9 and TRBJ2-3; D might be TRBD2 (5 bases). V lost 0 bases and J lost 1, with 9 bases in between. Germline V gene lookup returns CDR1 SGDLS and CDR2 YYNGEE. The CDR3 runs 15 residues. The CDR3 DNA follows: TGTGCCAGCAGCGTAGGAGGTAGCGGCACAGATACGCAGTATTTT. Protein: CASSVGGSGTDTQYF. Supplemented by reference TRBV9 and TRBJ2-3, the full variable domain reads DSGVTQTPKHLITATGQRVTLRCSPRSGDLSVYWYQQSLDQGLQFLIQYYNGEERAKGNILERFSAQQFPDLHSELNLSSLELGDSALYFCASSVGGSGTDTQYFGPGTRLTVL.

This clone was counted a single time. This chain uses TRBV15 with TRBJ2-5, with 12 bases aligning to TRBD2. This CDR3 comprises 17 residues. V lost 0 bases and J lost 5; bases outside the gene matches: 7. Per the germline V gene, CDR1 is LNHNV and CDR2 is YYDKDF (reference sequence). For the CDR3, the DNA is TGTGCCACCAGCAGAGATCTCATGGGACTAGCGGGCGAGACCCAGTACTTC. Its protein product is CATSRDLMGLAGETQYF.

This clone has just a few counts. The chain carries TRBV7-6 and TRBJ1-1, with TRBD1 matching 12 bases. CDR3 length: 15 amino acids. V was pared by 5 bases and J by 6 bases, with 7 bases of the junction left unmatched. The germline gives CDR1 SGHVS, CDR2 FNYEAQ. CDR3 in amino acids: CASSPGQGAKAEAFF. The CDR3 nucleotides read TGTGCCAGCAGCCCGGGACAGGGGGCGAAGGCTGAAGCTTTCTTT.

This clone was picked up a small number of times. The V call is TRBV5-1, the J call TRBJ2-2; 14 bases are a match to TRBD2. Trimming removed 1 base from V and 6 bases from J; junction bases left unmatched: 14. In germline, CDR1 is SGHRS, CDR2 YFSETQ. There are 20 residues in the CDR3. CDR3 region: CASSLSFSRLAGGPSGELFF. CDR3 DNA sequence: TGCGCCAGCAGCTTGAGTTTTAGTCGACTAGCGGGAGGGCCCTCCGGGGAGCTGTTTTTT.

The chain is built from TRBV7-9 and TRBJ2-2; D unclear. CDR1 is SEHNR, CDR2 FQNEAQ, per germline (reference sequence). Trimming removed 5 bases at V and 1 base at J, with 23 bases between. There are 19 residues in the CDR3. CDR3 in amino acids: CASSPSGASLGLNTGELFF. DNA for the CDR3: TGTGCCAGCAGCCCAAGTGGCGCGTCGTTGGGCCTGAACACCGGGGAGCTGTTTTTT.

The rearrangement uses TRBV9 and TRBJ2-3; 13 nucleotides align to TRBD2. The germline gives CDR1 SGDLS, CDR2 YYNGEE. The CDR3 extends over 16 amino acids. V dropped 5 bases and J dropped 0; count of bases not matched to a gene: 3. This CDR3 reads CASSGTSGISTDTQYF. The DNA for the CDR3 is TGTGCCAGCAGTGGGACTAGCGGGATAAGCACAGATACGCAGTATTTT.

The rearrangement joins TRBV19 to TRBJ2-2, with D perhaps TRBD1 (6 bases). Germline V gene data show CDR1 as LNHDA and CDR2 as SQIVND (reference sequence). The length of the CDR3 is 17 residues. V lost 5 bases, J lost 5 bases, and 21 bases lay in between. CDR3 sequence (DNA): TGTGCCAGTAGTTCACAGGGACGCGCCCCGGTTACCGGGGAGCTGTTTTTT. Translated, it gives CASSSQGRAPVTGELFF.

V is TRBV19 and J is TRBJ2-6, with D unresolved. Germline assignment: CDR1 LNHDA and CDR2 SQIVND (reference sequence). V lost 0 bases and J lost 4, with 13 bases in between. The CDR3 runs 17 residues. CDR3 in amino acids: CASSIDLAFQGANVLTF. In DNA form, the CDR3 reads TGTGCCAGTAGTATAGATCTTGCCTTCCAGGGGGCCAACGTCCTGACTTTC.